This record concerns one T cell receptor beta chain sequence. What this receptor recognizes is not known. Base qualities are missing; no much larger clone stands one base away. These data belong to a study of lymphopenia after photon versus proton radiotherapy (dated by TCRdb to between 2018 and 2020). Some background on the complete study: Photon and proton radiation therapy were compared by the study for their immunological effects in patients with gastrointestinal tumors who developed high-grade lymphopenia. The cohort included some 20 patients with gastrointestinal tumors who developed lymphopenia after receiving either photon or proton therapy. The goal of the study was to describe how the two radiation modalities differ in their effects on the immune system. Paper-wide results and their limitations: Across the cohort, among patients who died, a greater drop in TCR diversity after the nadir was inversely correlated with overall survival time. Proton-treated patients stayed relatively stable during treatment, while photon-treated patients lost naive T cells and TCR diversity and gained effector/memory populations. The survival association was assessed only in patients who died, and better survival with proton therapy was presented by the authors as a possibility rather than a demonstrated result. Once the lymphocyte count had reached its nadir, the repertoires of photon-treated patients showed oligoclonal expansion, particularly of CD8+ Temra cells, and this expansion drove the decline in diversity.

The library relied on the immunoSEQ multiplex PCR assay. Deep sequencing of rearranged TCR beta loci, alongside multiparametric flow cytometry, was used to profile T cell repertoires. The clones in this table, taken by TCRdb from immuneACCESS, are in-frame only. Not every clone is retained; where verified, under half of the shortfall comes from an unresolved V gene, and the cause of the rest is unknown. Within this sample are tens of thousands of clones, with 75% to 90% of them counted one time only. The ten largest clones take up about 2.3% of the sample. The CDR3 contains 11 residues, cysteine and phenylalanine counted. Only CDR3 DNA is held: 33 bases, read in frame from base 1. At the junction V is shortened by 1 base and J by 8 bases, with 6 bases in between. CDR1 and CDR2 were assigned from the germline V gene as SNHLY and FYNNEI.

The V gene is TRBV2 and the J gene is TRBJ2-7; the D gene identity is not certain. This sequence was found in a man aged 40-50 years with gastric cancer. The material sequenced was peripheral blood, taken from a patient treated with photon-based radiotherapy. At the DNA level, the sequence is TGTGCCAGCAGTGAAGGAGCCAAGCAGTACTTC. Its product reads: CASSEGAKQYF.